This T cell receptor beta chain is from a study of T-cell reconstitution after alpha-beta-depleted transplantation in children. Using unique molecular identifiers, the investigators prepared the TCRbeta library. TCRdb passed the PCR reads through MiXCR, listing each CDR3 protein once. This sample yields more than 500,000 distinct CDR3 sequences, of which 9.5% to 12% are seen a single time; approximately 14% belongs to the top ten. This CDR3 contains 16 residues. Germline V gives CDR1 SGDLS, CDR2 YYNGEE. The junction had 6 bases not matched to a gene; V was cut back by 3 bases and J by 5 bases. Whole-study results and caveats: Two months or so post-transplant, alpha-beta T cells reportedly derived from several hundred expanded graft clones. Diversity of TCRbeta at day 60 was high in some patients, arising from surviving recipient T cells and thymic progenitors. When one year had passed after transplant, most T-cell counts and diversity came from newly produced T cells.

With respect to this clonotype: Its antigen is unknown.

This sequence joins TRBV9 and TRBJ1-4; the match to TRBD1 covers 11 bases. The sample in question was PBMCs, mostly from graft donor cells, obtained 180 days after TCRalphabeta/CD19-depleted stem cell transplant. This clonotype originated in a female patient aged 2-10 years who had a stem cell transplant for aplastic anemia, so the T cells may come from the graft donor. The CDR3 nucleotides read TGTGCCAGCAGCGCAACCGGGACAGGGGGGAATGAAAAACTGTTTTTT. Protein: CASSATGTGGNEKLFF. The entire variable domain, with the rest obtained from reference TRBV9 and TRBJ1-4, is as follows: DSGVTQTPKHLITATGQRVTLRCSPRSGDLSVYWYQQSLDQGLQFLIQYYNGEERAKGNILERFSAQQFPDLHSELNLSSLELGDSALYFCASSATGTGGNEKLFFGSGTQLSVL.